The rows below give T cell receptor beta chains drawn from one sample of a study of response to subunit inactivated influenza vaccine. TCRdb fed the RT-PCR reads into MiXCR, producing one record per CDR3 protein. The profile shows 500,000 or so distinct CDR3 sequences, about 15% of them singletons. The source material was CD4+ T cells sorted from PBMCs, sampled around 25 months after vaccination. Receptor source: a man aged 45 to 75 who received an inactivated influenza vaccine. CDR3s include the opening cysteine and the closing phenylalanine or tryptophan. A D gene is named only where the DNA matches it firmly. Clone sizes are given selectively: once, few, many, or a class where the clone is expanded.

clone_size	d_call	v_call	cdr3_length	j_call	cdr3_nt	cdr3_aa
few	.	TRBV2	11	TRBJ2-5	TGTGCCAGCAGTGAAGGGGACTTCCAGTACTTC	CASSEGDFQYF
many	.	TRBV4-1	14	TRBJ1-6	TGCGCCAGCAGCCAAGGACTTAAGGGTTCACCCCTCCACTTT	CASSQGLKGSPLHF
.	.	TRBV2	15	TRBJ1-1	TGTGCCAGCAGTGAAAATACAGGGTGGGGCACTGAAGCTTTCTTT	CASSENTGWGTEAFF
.	TRBD1	TRBV11-2	17	TRBJ2-7	TGTGCCAGCAGCTTAGGTCTTGTGGGACAGGGGGCCTACGAGCAGTACTTC	CASSLGLVGQGAYEQYF
many	.	TRBV7-2	12	TRBJ2-7	TGTGCCAGCAGCTTACGAAGCTACGAGCAGTACTTC	CASSLRSYEQYF
few	TRBD2	TRBV6-1	14	TRBJ2-2	TGTGCCAGCAGTCGGACTAGCGGGTCCGGGGAGCTGTTTTTT	CASSRTSGSGELFF
few	TRBD2	TRBV11-2	13	TRBJ2-1	TGTGCCAGCAGCTCTGGGACTAGCGGGAAACAGTTCTTC	CASSSGTSGKQFF
once	.	TRBV6-2/TRBV6-3	16	TRBJ2-4	TGTGCCAGCAGCCCTGTGGAGCGGGTCGGCAAAAACATTCAGTACTTC	CASSPVERVGKNIQYF
once	TRBD2	TRBV7-6	19	TRBJ2-3	TGTGCCAGCAGCCCCGTACCGGGACTAGCGGGAATAAACACAGATACGCAGTATTTT	CASSPVPGLAGINTDTQYF
many	TRBD1	TRBV29-1	12	TRBJ2-5	TGCAGCGCTGACAGGGGCCAAGAGACCCAGTACTTC	CSADRGQETQYF
.	.	TRBV3-1	13	TRBJ1-1	TGTGCCAGCAGCCAAATGGGACTAAGTGAAGCTTTCTTT	CASSQMGLSEAFF
few	.	TRBV29-1	14	TRBJ2-5	TGCAGCGTCATCTCACCTGATCGCGCAGAGACCCAGTACTTC	CSVISPDRAETQYF
.	.	TRBV6-6	12	TRBJ1-2	TGTGCCAGCAGTAACACCAACTATGGCTACACCTTC	CASSNTNYGYTF